This entry features one T cell receptor (beta chain) sequence. This record comes from a study of blood T cell repertoires in COVID-19. Study-level background: From T cells, B-cell-depleted T cells, or PBMCs came the material, which was cDNA or gDNA.

Participants were placed into cohorts based on the clinical history they reported. Germline values: CDR1 SGDLS, CDR2 YYNGEE. V dropped 0 bases and J dropped 0 bases, with 12 bases sitting between them. The CDR3 has 16 residues. Sequencing was performed with immunoSEQ multiplex PCR; in TCRdb, only in-frame clones are kept and a portion is missing. Among about 260,000 clones listed, approximately 90% were seen once. The TCR comes from a man aged 35 to 55 who had been exposed to COVID-19. The specimen was PBMCs or T cells enriched from blood (not recorded which). The rearrangement uses TRBV9 and TRBJ2-5; no clear D. For the CDR3, the DNA is TGTGCCAGCAGCGTAGGTAGTGGCAGGTACCAAGAGACCCAGTACTTC. Encoded protein: CASSVGSGRYQETQYF.